The entry below gives a single T cell receptor beta chain sequence along with its context. This record belongs to a study of T cell changes during pregnancy in multiple sclerosis. This CDR3 has 15 amino acids. V lost 4 bases and J 4 bases, leaving 17 bases between the germline ends. CDR1 and CDR2 (germline): SGHRS, YFSETQ. Using immunoSEQ multiplex PCR, the repertoire was profiled, and TCRdb retains in-frame clones only, with some absent. This repertoire shows some 23,000 clones, 65% to 90% found once; its top ten account for approximately 1.1%. This rearrangement joins TRBV5-1 to TRBJ2-5; D may be TRBD1 (6 bases). The source is a female donor in good health, enrolled as a control in a pregnancy study. The sample consisted of CD4+ T cells from peripheral blood mononuclear cells, taken in the first trimester of pregnancy. CDR3 protein: CASSQSARGTETQYF. The DNA for the CDR3 is TGCGCCAGCAGCCAGTCAGCCAGGGGTACAGAGACCCAGTACTTC.